These 27 T cell receptor beta chains were all obtained from the same sample, sequenced in a study of shared clonotypes between healthy human individuals. Sequencing used immunoSEQ multiplex PCR; TCRdb keeps in-frame clones, though not all of them. The sample has 550,000 to 600,000 clones, roughly 72% seen once; the top ten hold about 12%. Input material: PBMCs. The receptors originated from a middle-aged woman in good health. Some clones in this sample may be carry-over from other donors' samples.

The gene calls are TRBV14 and TRBJ2-1, with 9 positions matching TRBD2. This CDR3 is 16 amino acids long. CDR1 is SGHDN and CDR2 is FVKESK in the germline V gene. Losses at the gene ends were 0 bases for V and 9 bases for J; bases not matched to a gene: 9. This chain's CDR3 is CASSQEFAGGPGEQFF. Written as DNA, the CDR3 is TGTGCCAGCAGCCAAGAATTCGCGGGAGGGCCAGGTGAGCAGTTCTTC. Variable domain in full (rest from reference TRBV14 and TRBJ2-1): EAGVTQFPSHSVIEKGQTVTLRCDPISGHDNLYWYRRVMGKEIKFLLHFVKESKQDESGMPNNRFLAERTGGTYSTLKVQPAELEDSGVYFCASSQEFAGGPGEQFFGPGTRLTVL.

V usage is TRBV5-1 and J usage is TRBJ1-2; possibly TRBD1 for D (6 bases). The CDR3 loop spans 15 amino acids. Trimming shortened V by 1 base and J by 4 bases, and 14 bases separated the two germline ends. CDR1 SGHRS and CDR2 YFSETQ come from the germline V gene. The CDR3: CASSLNLDSPYGYTF. DNA for the CDR3: TGCGCCAGCAGCTTGAATTTGGACAGTCCCTATGGCTACACCTTC.

This rearrangement joins TRBV7-9 to TRBJ2-1; D unresolved. CDR1 is SEHNR, CDR2 FQNEAQ, per germline (reference sequence). This CDR3 comprises 12 residues. V gave up 5 bases and J gave up 9 bases, with 11 bases separating them. Here the CDR3 reads CASSPQGFEQFF. The CDR3 DNA reads TGTGCCAGCAGCCCCCAAGGGTTTGAGCAGTTCTTC.

Points on this clone: With only one base between it and a far larger clone, this is likely a read error. The chain carries TRBV18 and TRBJ1-2; D remains ambiguous. V was pared by 4 bases and J by 6 bases, with 9 bases between. This CDR3 is 12 amino acids long. CDR1 and CDR2 (germline): KGHSH, LQKENI. The CDR3 DNA sequence: TGTGCCAGCTCACTAGACAACCATGGCTACACCTTC. As protein: CASSLDNHGYTF.

The V call is TRBV19, the J call TRBJ2-3, with 10 nucleotides matching TRBD1. There are 14 residues in the CDR3. Losses at the gene ends were 4 bases for V and 9 bases for J; bases not matched to a gene: 7. In germline, CDR1 is LNHDA, CDR2 SQIVND (reference sequence). CDR3 nucleotides: TGTGCCAGTAGTACGACAGGGGGCGCGACGACGCAGTATTTT. The encoded protein is CASSTTGGATTQYF.

A remark on this clone: It is likely a read error: a sequence one base away is far more abundant. This same CDR3 is encoded by further DNA sequences in the sample. The V gene is TRBV6-4, the J gene TRBJ2-1; D call uncertain. Per the germline V gene, CDR1 is MRHNA and CDR2 is SNTAGT. There are 15 residues in the CDR3. Written as DNA, the CDR3 is TGTGCCAGCAGTGTTGAACCAGAGTCCTACAATGAACAGTTCTTC. It translates to CASSVEPESYNEQFF.

For this clone: One end of the junction varies from germline; a read error may be responsible. CDR3 in amino acids: CASSPTLSKAYEQFF. The CDR3, as DNA: TGTGCTAGCAGCCCCACGTTGTCGAAGGCATATGAGCAGTTCTTC. The chain links TRBV7-7 to TRBJ2-1; D uncertain. The CDR3 contains 15 residues. Looked up from germline, CDR1 is SSHAT and CDR2 is FNYEAQ (reference sequence).

J is TRBJ2-3 and V is TRBV7-8, with 13 bases matching TRBD2. Germline V gene data show CDR1 as SGHVS and CDR2 as FQNEAQ. J lost 4 bases, V lost 5 bases, and 18 bases had no gene match. The CDR3 runs to 20 residues. The CDR3: CASSRPRTSGSLGRADTQYF. CDR3 in DNA: TGTGCCAGCAGCCGGCCTAGGACTAGCGGGAGCTTGGGTCGGGCAGATACGCAGTATTTT. The full variable domain, its missing parts supplied by reference TRBV7-8 and TRBJ2-3, is GAGVSQSPRYKVAKRGQDVALRCDPISGHVSLFWYQQALGQGPEFLTYFQNEAQLDKSGLPSDRFFAERPEGSVSTLKIQRTQQEDSAVYLCASSRPRTSGSLGRADTQYFGPGTRLTVL.

The J gene is TRBJ2-1, the V gene TRBV29-1; the D gene could be TRBD1 or TRBD2 (5 bases each). This CDR3 contains 13 residues. Germline V lookup: CDR1 SQVTM, CDR2 ANQGSEA. V was cut by 4 bases and J by 4 bases, with 11 bases left in between. CDR3 region: CSVVRDPYNEQFF. The CDR3 region has the DNA TGCAGCGTTGTTAGGGACCCTTACAATGAGCAGTTCTTC.

The rearrangement joins TRBV5-1 to TRBJ2-3; D possibly corresponds to TRBD1 (6 bases). Germline lookup yields CDR1 SGHRS and CDR2 YFSETQ. The germline V and J ends were trimmed by 3 bases and 4 bases, with 15 bases remaining between them. The CDR3 is 15 residues long. DNA of the CDR3: TGCGCCAGCAGCTCCTTGGACAGCGTTGCAGATACGCAGTATTTT. Its protein is CASSSLDSVADTQYF.

This clone came up once. The chain uses TRBV6-6 and TRBJ1-4; no firm D call. CDR1 and CDR2 from the germline V gene are MNHNY and SVGAGI (reference sequence). The germline V and J ends were trimmed by 3 bases and 7 bases, with 15 bases remaining between them. This CDR3 comprises 15 residues. In DNA form, the CDR3 reads TGTGCCAGCAGTTATGATCCGGGGTGGAGTGAAAAACTGTTTTTT. Its protein product is CASSYDPGWSEKLFF.

The chain recombines TRBV7-8 with TRBJ2-6; D is unclear. The V gene lost 1 base and the J gene lost 4 bases, with 11 bases spanning the gap. The CDR3 loop spans 16 amino acids. Germline CDR1 is SGHVS and CDR2 is FQNEAQ. The CDR3 here is CASSLGTERGANVLTF. CDR3 DNA: TGTGCCAGCAGCTTAGGGACCGAGAGGGGGGCCAACGTCCTGACTTTC. The whole variable domain, filled in from reference TRBV7-8 and TRBJ2-6, reads GAGVSQSPRYKVAKRGQDVALRCDPISGHVSLFWYQQALGQGPEFLTYFQNEAQLDKSGLPSDRFFAERPEGSVSTLKIQRTQQEDSAVYLCASSLGTERGANVLTFGAGSRLTVL.

With respect to this clone: This sequence may be a read error, since a much larger clone differs from it by one base. Within the sample, other DNA sequences also encode this same CDR3. V gene TRBV5-6 combines with J gene TRBJ2-2; 8 bases map to TRBD1. The CDR3 has 17 residues. Germline CDR1 SGHDT, CDR2 YYEEEE. The CDR3 coding sequence is TGTGCCAGCAGCTTGGCCGGGGAGCAGGGGGCCACCGGAGAGCTGTTTTTT. It translates to CASSLAGEQGATGELFF.

The V and J genes are TRBV28 and TRBJ1-5; possible D gene TRBD1, 5 bases. Trimming shortened V by 6 bases and J by 5 bases, and 11 bases separated the two germline ends. The CDR3 sequence is 13 residues long. CDR1 and CDR2 (germline): MDHEN, SYDVKM. The CDR3 sequence: CASSTGTHQPQHF. The CDR3 bases are TGTGCCAGCAGCACCGGGACGCATCAGCCCCAGCATTTT.

Regarding this clone: At the DNA level, this CDR3 is encoded by other sequences in the same sample as well. This rearrangement joins TRBV10-3 to TRBJ1-5; 8 nucleotides line up with TRBD1. The V gene's germline CDR1 is ENHRY and CDR2 SYGVKD. The CDR3 spans 14 residues. The ends lost 6 bases at V and 5 bases at J; junction bases unmatched: 6. CDR3 coding DNA: TGTGCCATCAGCCTTGGGACAGGAGATCAGCCCCAGCATTTT. Translating it yields CAISLGTGDQPQHF.

The chain couples TRBV9 to TRBJ2-5; D gene uncertain. Germline-derived CDR1 and CDR2 are SGDLS and YYNGEE. The length of the CDR3 is 11 residues. Trimming cost V 1 base and J 5 bases, with 3 bases left between them. The CDR3 DNA reads as TGTGCCAGCAGCGTATCCGAGACCCAGTACTTC. Protein: CASSVSETQYF.

Note on this clone: In the same sample, other DNA sequences code for this CDR3. The V call is TRBV29-1, the J call TRBJ1-1; TRBD1 matches at 10 bases. CDR3 length equals 12 residues. CDR1 SQVTM and CDR2 ANQGSEA come from the germline V gene. J gave up 5 bases and V 7 bases, and 4 bases lay outside the gene matches. CDR3 sequence reads: CSGRTGGTEAFF. The CDR3, as DNA: TGCAGCGGCCGGACAGGGGGTACTGAAGCTTTCTTT.

This clone turned up a few times. A read error likely explains this, since a far larger clone differs by one base. The chain links TRBV11-2 to TRBJ2-3; 7 nucleotides agree with TRBD2. CDR1 SGHAT and CDR2 FQNNGV come from the germline V gene. CDR3 size: 15 residues. The CDR3 sequence is CASSFWGGSPDTQCF. The CDR3 DNA sequence: TGTGCCAGCAGCTTTTGGGGGGGTTCTCCAGATACGCAGTGTTTT.

J is TRBJ1-5 and V is TRBV27; D gene uncertain. Deletions cut 6 bases from V and 5 bases from J, with 11 bases between. The germline CDR1 and CDR2 sequences are MNHEY and SMNVEV (reference sequence). The CDR3 sequence is 13 residues long. CDR3 in DNA: TGTGCCAGCAGCCCAACATATGATCAGCCCCAGCATTTT. This gives the protein CASSPTYDQPQHF.

The chain combines TRBV27 with TRBJ2-6; TRBD1 matches 8 bases. Germline V gives CDR1 MNHEY, CDR2 SMNVEV (reference sequence). Trimming removed 2 bases from V and 2 bases from J; junction bases left unmatched: 5. The length of the CDR3 is 17 residues. The CDR3 nucleotides are TGTGCCAGCAGTTTAGACAGGGGAATCGCTGGGGCCAACGTCCTGACTTTC. Translated: CASSLDRGIAGANVLTF.

J is TRBJ2-7 and V is TRBV6-5; possible D gene TRBD2, 6 bases. This CDR3 spans 16 amino acids. V lost 0 bases to trimming and J lost 1 base, with 13 bases between them. Germline CDR1 and CDR2: MNHEY and SVGAGI. The CDR3 bases are TGTGCCAGCAGTTACTCCAGGGTAGCGGATTCCTACGAGCAGTACTTC. It specifies CASSYSRVADSYEQYF.

Many counts were recorded for this clone. The CDR3 reads CASSADRSNEKLFF. The CDR3 DNA is TGTGCCAGCAGCGCCGACAGGTCTAATGAAAAACTGTTTTTT. This chain joins TRBV2 and TRBJ1-4; D possibly corresponds to TRBD1 (6 bases). This CDR3 region has 14 residues. CDR1 is SNHLY and CDR2 is FYNNEI in the germline V gene. Trimming pared 6 bases from V and 3 bases from J, leaving 11 bases between.

As concerns this clone: A clone one base away is much larger, so this may be a read error. The sample holds other DNA sequences that translate to the same CDR3. The gene calls are TRBV29-1 and TRBJ1-2; D is undetermined. Germline CDR1 SQVTM, CDR2 ANQGSEA. The CDR3 loop spans 12 amino acids. DNA for the CDR3: TGCAGCGTTGCGGGCTACAACTATGGCTACACTTTC. It encodes CSVAGYNYGYTF.

This clone has a handful of counts. This chain uses TRBV2 with TRBJ1-1; D gene uncertain. CDR3 size: 12 residues. V lost 7 bases to trimming and J lost 4 bases, with 10 bases between them. CDR1 and CDR2 from the germline V gene are SNHLY and FYNNEI. This chain's CDR3 is CASTLPLTEAFF. DNA of the CDR3: TGTGCCAGCACCTTACCCCTCACTGAAGCTTTCTTT.

The chain joins TRBV2 to TRBJ2-1; 14 bases agree with TRBD2. V trimming: 1 base; J trimming: 7 bases; junction bases outside the gene matches: 0. Germline V gene sequence: CDR1 SNHLY, CDR2 FYNNEI. CDR3 size: 15 residues. The DNA for the CDR3 is TGTGCCAGCAGTGAAGGGACTAGCGGGAGGAATGAGCAGTTCTTC. This sequence encodes CASSEGTSGRNEQFF.

The rearrangement joins TRBV4-2 to TRBJ2-3; D unclear. The CDR3 length is 11 residues. CDR1 is LGHNA and CDR2 is YNFKEQ in the germline V gene. Between the trimmed V and J ends, which lost 4 bases and 5 bases, there was a span of 4 bases. The CDR3 spells CASSRGDTQYF. The CDR3 nucleotides read TGTGCCAGCAGCCGGGGAGATACGCAGTATTTT.

Turning to this clone: Other DNA sequences in the same sample also yield this CDR3. The rearrangement links TRBV7-3 to TRBJ2-1; 7 bases line up with TRBD2. Germline CDR1 is SGHTA and CDR2 is FQGTGA. The CDR3 extends over 16 amino acids. The V segment lost 5 bases and the J segment 0 bases; nucleotides outside the gene matches: 7. CDR3 nucleotide sequence: TGTGCCAGCAGCCTCTCTAGCGGCAGCTCCTACAATGAGCAGTTCTTC. This sequence encodes CASSLSSGSSYNEQFF.